These 23 T cell receptor beta chains came from one sample sequenced in a study of shared clonotypes between healthy human individuals (TCRdb year 2020). Library creation used the immunoSEQ multiplex PCR assay. The table was pulled from immuneACCESS by TCRdb, which kept in-frame rearrangements only. Such tables lose some clones; where checked, under half of the loss comes from unresolved V genes, and the rest has no known cause. The sample contains a few million clones, approximately 90% of them found a single time. The top ten clones comprise 0.13% to 0.15% of the sample. The sequencing input was naive CD4+ T cells sorted from blood. The cell subset or site label, read with the paper, signifies: CD45RA+ positively selected. The receptors derive from a man aged 18 to 35 in good health.

The chain carries TRBV5-1 and TRBJ1-2; D is undetermined. V lost 4 bases to trimming and J lost 6 bases, with 13 bases between them. The V gene's germline CDR1 is SGHRS and CDR2 YFSETQ. This CDR3 region has 13 residues. The CDR3 protein is CASSPQPGNGYTF. CDR3 in DNA: TGCGCCAGCAGCCCTCAGCCCGGGAATGGCTACACCTTC.

The V gene is TRBV5-1, the J gene TRBJ2-5, with a possible D match to TRBD2 (5 bases). The germline V gene has CDR1 SGHRS and CDR2 YFSETQ. CDR3 length equals 15 residues. V was trimmed by 5 bases and J by 5 bases, leaving 19 bases between them. This CDR3 reads CASRSGLFFGETQYF. DNA of the CDR3: TGCGCCAGCAGGTCGGGGTTATTCTTCGGGGAGACCCAGTACTTC.

The chain joins TRBV5-1 to TRBJ1-1; maybe TRBD1 (5 bases). CDR3 length: 13 amino acids. The V end lost 3 bases, the J end lost 5 bases, and 11 bases lay between the germline ends. The V gene's germline CDR1 is SGHRS and CDR2 YFSETQ. This chain's CDR3 is CASSYARETEAFF. The CDR3 bases are TGCGCCAGCAGCTACGCCAGGGAAACTGAAGCTTTCTTT.

This chain joins TRBV5-4 and TRBJ2-3; possibly TRBD1 or TRBD2 for D (5 bases each). The CDR3 sequence is 14 residues long. V lost 4 bases and J 3 bases, leaving 12 bases between the germline ends. Germline CDR1 is SGHNT and CDR2 is YYREEE (reference sequence). The CDR3 is CASSPRDLTDTQYF. CDR3 coding DNA: TGTGCCAGCAGCCCCCGGGACCTGACAGATACGCAGTATTTT.

On this clone itself: The same CDR3 is also encoded by other DNA sequences in this sample. The chain recombines TRBV18 with TRBJ1-4; D is uncertain. V was trimmed by 3 bases and J by 5 bases, leaving 10 bases between them. The V gene's germline CDR1 is KGHSH and CDR2 LQKENI. The CDR3 length is 14 residues. The CDR3 region is CASSPRTGNEKLFF. CDR3 in DNA: TGTGCCAGCTCACCGAGGACGGGGAATGAAAAACTGTTTTTT.

The chain has TRBV2 and TRBJ2-5; D is possibly TRBD2 (5 bases). Trimming pared 8 bases from V and 4 bases from J, leaving 14 bases between. The CDR3 consists of 13 residues. Germline V gene data show CDR1 as SNHLY and CDR2 as FYNNEI. CDR3 sequence (DNA): TGTGCCAGCGTAGGACGGGAAGGAGAGACCCAGTACTTC. This codes for CASVGREGETQYF.

To note about this clone: Within the sample, other DNA sequences also encode this same CDR3. The gene calls are TRBV7-9 and TRBJ2-7, with D perhaps matching TRBD1 or TRBD2 (6 bases each). The V and J ends lost 1 base and 4 bases respectively, with 11 bases between them. Germline V gene sequence: CDR1 SEHNR, CDR2 FQNEAQ (reference sequence). The CDR3 extends over 14 amino acids. In DNA form, the CDR3 reads TGTGCCAGCAGCTTAGAAGGGGGACTGTACGAGCAGTACTTC. Amino acids: CASSLEGGLYEQYF.

The chain uses TRBV7-3 and TRBJ2-7, with 7 bases lining up with TRBD2. With V trimmed by 7 bases and J by 0 bases, 9 bases remained unmatched. The CDR3 totals 15 residues. The germline V gene has CDR1 SGHTA and CDR2 FQGTGA. Here the CDR3 DNA reads TGTGCCAGCATAGTTGGGCGGGGGAGCTCCTACGAGCAGTACTTC. It specifies CASIVGRGSSYEQYF.

The rearrangement links TRBV7-8 to TRBJ2-7; no definite D call. The CDR3 spans 13 residues. Trimming left V 6 bases short and J 0 bases short, with 9 bases between. Germline CDR1 reads SGHVS; CDR2 reads FQNEAQ. CDR3 protein: CASSSESSYEQYF. CDR3 DNA: TGTGCCAGCAGTTCTGAGAGCTCCTACGAGCAGTACTTC. Full variable domain (remainder filled in from reference TRBV7-8 and TRBJ2-7): GAGVSQSPRYKVAKRGQDVALRCDPISGHVSLFWYQQALGQGPEFLTYFQNEAQLDKSGLPSDRFFAERPEGSVSTLKIQRTQQEDSAVYLCASSSESSYEQYFGPGTRLTVT.

On this clone itself: This sample includes further DNA sequences coding for the same CDR3. The V and J genes are TRBV28 and TRBJ2-7, with D unclear. This CDR3 spans 12 amino acids. Germline V CDR1 and CDR2: MDHEN, SYDVKM. Trimming removed 7 bases from V and 0 bases from J, with 7 bases in between. In DNA, the CDR3 is TGTGCCAGCATCGATAGCTCCTACGAGCAGTACTTC. It specifies CASIDSSYEQYF.

Concerning this clone itself: The sample contains more than one DNA sequence encoding this CDR3. CDR3 nucleotide sequence: TGTGCCAGCAGCTTAGGAGGGAACTACGAGCAGTACTTC. It specifies CASSLGGNYEQYF. The V and J genes are TRBV11-3 and TRBJ2-7; tentative D call: TRBD2 (5 bases). Between the trimmed V and J ends, which lost 1 base and 3 bases, there was a span of 7 bases. Germline CDR1 is SGHNT and CDR2 is YENEEA. This CDR3 has 13 amino acids. The whole variable domain, filled in from reference TRBV11-3 and TRBJ2-7, reads EAGVVQSPRYKIIEKKQPVAFWCNPISGHNTLYWYLQNLGQGPELLIRYENEEAVDDSQLPKDRFSAERLKGVDSTLKIQPAELGDSAVYLCASSLGGNYEQYFGPGTRLTVT.

V gene TRBV5-1 combines with J gene TRBJ2-5; 10 nucleotides align to TRBD2. This CDR3 is 16 amino acids long. Germline CDR1 and CDR2: SGHRS and YFSETQ. The trim removed 0 bases at V and 5 bases at J, leaving 7 bases unmatched. The DNA for the CDR3 is TGCGCCAGCAGCTTGGCAAGTAGCGGGAGGATGGAGACCCAGTACTTC. It is translated as CASSLASSGRMETQYF. Full variable domain (missing parts from reference TRBV5-1 and TRBJ2-5): KAGVTQTPRYLIKTRGQQVTLSCSPISGHRSVSWYQQTPGQGLQFLFEYFSETQRNKGNFPGRFSGRQFSNSRSEMNVSTLELGDSALYLCASSLASSGRMETQYFGPGTRLLVL.

Details on this clone: In the same sample, other DNA sequences code for this CDR3. The rearrangement links TRBV15 to TRBJ2-7; D unclear. V was clipped by 3 bases and J by 0 bases, with 9 bases between them. Germline CDR1 and CDR2: LNHNV and YYDKDF (reference sequence). The CDR3 contains 14 residues. CDR3 DNA: TGTGCCACCAGCAGGGGCGGAAACTCCTACGAGCAGTACTTC. Protein sequence: CATSRGGNSYEQYF.

The chain is built from TRBV4-2 and TRBJ2-3, with D perhaps matching TRBD2 (5 bases). CDR1 and CDR2 (germline): LGHNA, YNFKEQ. V was clipped by 6 bases and J by 4 bases, with 14 bases between them. CDR3 length equals 14 residues. CDR3 DNA sequence: TGTGCCAGCAGTCCCGGGGTCTTCGCAGATACGCAGTATTTT. Translating gives CASSPGVFADTQYF.

CDR3 residues: CASSQTRGNYGYTF. CDR3 nucleotide sequence: TGTGCCAGCAGTCAGACTCGGGGGAACTATGGCTACACCTTC. This chain uses TRBV11-2 with TRBJ1-2; TRBD1 might be the D (5 bases). CDR1 is SGHAT, CDR2 FQNNGV, per germline. The V end was cut by 6 bases, the J end by 2 bases, with 13 bases between. This CDR3 contains 14 residues.

The V call is TRBV5-1, the J call TRBJ1-2, with 7 bases lining up with TRBD1. Germline V gene lookup returns CDR1 SGHRS and CDR2 YFSETQ. CDR3 length: 14 amino acids. Germline trimming cut 4 bases from V and 4 bases from J; bases unmatched to any gene: 7. The CDR3 region is CASSPGDRLYGYTF. CDR3 DNA sequence: TGCGCCAGCAGCCCCGGGGACAGACTCTATGGCTACACCTTC.

The rearrangement joins TRBV6-6 to TRBJ2-2; no clear D. CDR1 and CDR2 from the germline V gene are MNHNY and SVGAGI (reference sequence). The V and J ends lost 2 bases and 3 bases respectively, with 10 bases between them. This CDR3 has 15 amino acids. CDR3 nucleotides: TGTGCCAGCAGTTACGTGGGTTCGGACACCGGGGAGCTGTTTTTT. Translation: CASSYVGSDTGELFF.

The V and J genes are TRBV21-1 and TRBJ2-7. TRBV21-1 is tagged as a pseudogene. The length of the CDR3 is 16 residues. DNA of the CDR3: TGTGCCAGCAGCAAAGTCACGAGGGGAAAGAACTACGAGCAGTACTTC. Its translation: CASSKVTRGKNYEQYF.

The V and J genes are TRBV9 and TRBJ1-2; 10 bases match TRBD1. The CDR3 runs to 16 residues. J was trimmed by 1 base and V by 4 bases; bases with no gene match: 7. From germline, CDR1 is SGDLS and CDR2 YYNGEE. In DNA form, the CDR3 reads TGTGCCAGCAGCCCGAGACAGGGGGCGGGTAACTATGGCTACACCTTC. Its protein product is CASSPRQGAGNYGYTF.

Of note for this clone: Other DNA sequences in the sample encode the same CDR3. This chain links TRBV30 with TRBJ1-6; TRBD1 matches at 7 bases. The CDR3 totals 14 residues. V lost 2 bases to trimming and J lost 6 bases; unmatched junction nucleotides: 4. Looked up from germline, CDR1 is GTSNPN and CDR2 is SVGIG (reference sequence). This chain's CDR3 is CAWSPGTVNSPLHF. In DNA form, the CDR3 reads TGTGCCTGGAGTCCGGGGACAGTTAATTCACCCCTCCACTTT.

This chain connects TRBV7-3 to TRBJ2-2, with a weak D call TRBD1 (6 bases). The germline V and J ends were trimmed by 5 bases and 4 bases, with 20 bases remaining between them. Germline CDR1 reads SGHTA; CDR2 reads FQGTGA. This CDR3 is built from 17 residues. CDR3 nucleotide sequence: TGTGCCAGCAGCCCGTACAGGGTAGAGTTCTCCACCGGGGAGCTGTTTTTT. Translated: CASSPYRVEFSTGELFF. The entire variable domain, with the rest obtained from reference TRBV7-3 and TRBJ2-2, is as follows: GAGVSQTPSNKVTEKGKYVELRCDPISGHTALYWYRQSLGQGPEFLIYFQGTGAADDSGLPNDRFFAVRPEGSVSTLKIQRTERGDSAVYLCASSPYRVEFSTGELFFGEGSRLTVL.

The CDR3 nucleotides are TGCGCCAGCAGCTTGAGTCCCTCGGACTACAATGAGCAGTTCTTC. Translation: CASSLSPSDYNEQFF. This chain links TRBV5-1 with TRBJ2-1; no clear D. The CDR3 loop spans 15 amino acids. The germline gives CDR1 SGHRS, CDR2 YFSETQ. Trimming removed 1 base from V and 3 bases from J, with 11 bases in between.

This rearrangement joins TRBV10-3 to TRBJ2-7; perhaps TRBD2 as D (5 bases). The germline gives CDR1 ENHRY, CDR2 SYGVKD. The V gene lost 9 bases and the J gene lost 6 bases, with 18 bases spanning the gap. This CDR3 contains 13 residues. Here the CDR3 DNA reads TGTGCCATGGCGGGCCGAGGAGAATCCGAGCAGTACTTC. This encodes CAMAGRGESEQYF.